A selection of T cell receptor beta chains follows, all from one sample in a study of T cell repertoires in cytomegalovirus infection. TCRdb re-called the reads with MiXCR, one entry per CDR3 protein. The sample has 270,000 or so distinct CDR3 sequences, around 15% seen once. The sample consisted of CD8+ T cells from PBMCs. These receptors originate from a human donor in good health (CMV status not recorded). Some clones in this sample may be carry-over from other donors' samples. CDR3s include the opening cysteine and the closing phenylalanine or tryptophan. D genes are given only for firm matches. The size of a clone is reported for some rows only, either as once, few or many, or as a class for expanded clones.

D gene	V gene	J gene	clone size	CDR3 protein	CDR3 DNA
TRBD1	TRBV28	TRBJ1-6	many	CASSLTGNNSPLHF	TGTGCCAGCAGTTTGACAGGGAACAATTCACCCCTCCACTTT
.	TRBV4-1	TRBJ1-1	.	CASSQDILGPGEMNTEAFF	TGCGCCAGCAGCCAAGATATACTGGGTCCGGGCGAAATGAACACTGAAGCTTTCTTT
.	TRBV7-2	TRBJ2-4	many	CASSPTQNIQYF	TGTGCCAGCAGCCCGACCCAAAACATTCAGTACTTC
.	TRBV12-3/TRBV12-4	TRBJ2-1	few	CASSWPGTYNEQFF	TGTGCCAGCAGCTGGCCCGGGACCTACAATGAGCAGTTCTTC
.	TRBV29-1	TRBJ2-5	.	CSVEDRRGGHQETQYF	TGCAGCGTTGAAGATCGTCGAGGGGGGCACCAAGAGACCCAGTACTTC
.	TRBV12-3/TRBV12-4	TRBJ1-1	many	CASSLFSTEAFF	TGTGCCAGCAGTTTATTTAGCACTGAAGCTTTCTTT
.	TRBV27	TRBJ1-2	.	CASSTQSPTVNNYGYTF	TGTGCCAGCAGTACCCAAAGCCCCACGGTAAACAACTATGGCTACACCTTC
.	TRBV6-1	TRBJ2-1	few	CASSKIQSSYNEQFF	TGTGCCAGCAGTAAGATTCAAAGCTCCTACAATGAGCAGTTCTTC
.	TRBV7-2	TRBJ2-2	many	CASSESYLAGTGELFF	TGTGCCAGCAGCGAGAGCTACCTTGCGGGCACCGGGGAGCTGTTTTTT
.	TRBV6-5	TRBJ2-2	few	CASSYSHGNTGELFF	TGTGCCAGCAGTTACTCGCACGGGAACACCGGGGAGCTGTTTTTT
.	TRBV5-5	TRBJ1-2	many	CASSLGQAPSLRDGYTF	TGTGCCAGCAGCTTGGGTCAGGCCCCGTCACTTCGGGATGGCTACACCTTC